Below, 10 T cell receptor beta chains from the same sample are listed, as sequenced in a study of shared clonotypes between healthy human individuals. The data were produced by immunoSEQ multiplex PCR, yet TCRdb's version contains in-frame clones alone and is incomplete. The repertoire holds roughly 1,600,000 clones, with approximately 98.5% as singletons. Sample: naive CD4+ T cells sorted from blood. Documented subset: CD45RA+ positively selected. These receptors were obtained from a man aged 25 to 40 in good health.

The CDR3 loop reads CASSLRTISDTQYF. In DNA, the CDR3 is TGCGCCAGCAGCCTCCGAACAATTTCAGATACGCAGTATTTT. This chain uses TRBV5-1 with TRBJ2-3; D gene unclear. This CDR3 contains 14 residues. The V gene lost 4 bases and the J gene lost 4 bases, with 13 bases spanning the gap. The germline CDR1 and CDR2 sequences are SGHRS and YFSETQ.

The chain has TRBV28 and TRBJ2-1; tentative D call: TRBD2 (6 bases). The germline CDR1 and CDR2 sequences are MDHEN and SYDVKM. The CDR3 is 15 amino acids. V was shortened by 3 bases and J by 4 bases, with 13 bases between the two germline ends. CDR3 sequence reads: CASSLNGRGYNEQFF. As DNA, the CDR3 is TGTGCCAGCAGTTTGAACGGGAGAGGGTACAATGAGCAGTTCTTC.

The chain couples TRBV5-4 to TRBJ2-7; a weak D match, TRBD2 (6 bases). CDR3 length: 15 residues. V lost 4 bases and J lost 3, with 17 bases in between. Germline CDR1 SGHNT, CDR2 YYREEE (reference sequence). The CDR3 loop reads CASSDRDLLHYEQYF. The DNA of the CDR3 is TGTGCCAGCAGCGACCGGGACTTACTTCACTACGAGCAGTACTTC. The entire variable domain, with the rest obtained from reference TRBV5-4 and TRBJ2-7, is as follows: ETGVTQSPTHLIKTRGQQVTLRCSSQSGHNTVSWYQQALGQGPQFIFQYYREEENGRGNFPPRFSGLQFPNYSSELNVNALELDDSALYLCASSDRDLLHYEQYFGPGTRLTVT.

The chain couples TRBV6-1 to TRBJ2-3, with a possible D match to TRBD1 (6 bases). The CDR3 totals 14 residues. CDR1 is MNHNS and CDR2 is SASEGT in the germline V gene. DNA of the CDR3: TGTGCAGCCGGTTGGGGACAAGTATCAGATACGCAGTATTTT. The encoded protein is CAAGWGQVSDTQYF.

The rearrangement links TRBV28 to TRBJ2-1; TRBD2 agrees at 13 bases. The germline V gene encodes CDR1 MDHEN and CDR2 SYDVKM. J was trimmed by 13 bases and V by 3 bases; bases with no gene match: 9. There are 15 residues in the CDR3. CDR3 sequence reads: CASSFSVGLAGVQFF. In nucleotides, the CDR3 is TGTGCCAGCAGTTTTTCCGTCGGACTAGCGGGAGTTCAGTTCTTC.

V gene TRBV7-2 combines with J gene TRBJ2-5; no clear D gene. This CDR3 has 12 residues. Between the trimmed V and J ends, which lost 2 bases and 9 bases, there was a span of 10 bases. In germline, CDR1 is SGHTA, CDR2 FQGNSA. CDR3: CASSLPRYPQYF. The CDR3 coding sequence is TGTGCCAGCAGCTTACCCCGGTATCCCCAGTACTTC.

This clone was observed a single time. This chain links TRBV28 with TRBJ2-7; D is ambiguous. From germline, CDR1 is MDHEN and CDR2 SYDVKM. V shed 5 bases and J shed 4 bases, with 15 bases lying between them. This CDR3 has 14 residues. CDR3 sequence: CASSPDAATYEQYF. CDR3 in DNA: TGTGCCAGCAGTCCCGACGCGGCTACGTACGAGCAGTACTTC.

The chain is built from TRBV13 and TRBJ2-7; TRBD1 is a possible D gene (6 bases). This CDR3 comprises 16 residues. Trimming removed 4 bases from V and 3 bases from J, with 19 bases in between. Germline CDR1 is PRHDT and CDR2 is FYEKMQ (reference sequence). The CDR3 nucleotides are TGTGCCAGCAGCTACAGGGTGGCAGGTAACCTCTACGAGCAGTACTTC. The encoded protein is CASSYRVAGNLYEQYF.

The rearrangement joins TRBV28 to TRBJ2-3; 11 nucleotides agree with TRBD2. In germline, CDR1 is MDHEN, CDR2 SYDVKM. Unmatched junction bases numbered 15, after V lost 6 bases and J lost 1 base. This CDR3 region has 19 residues. CDR3 sequence (DNA): TGTGCCAGCAGCCTTGCCTTGCCCGGGACTAGCGGCCGCACAGATACGCAGTATTTT. Translated: CASSLALPGTSGRTDTQYF.

The chain carries TRBV20-1 and TRBJ1-1, with a possible D match to TRBD1 (6 bases). Trimming removed 7 bases at V and 4 bases at J, with 10 bases between. This CDR3 is 11 amino acids long. The germline CDR1 and CDR2 sequences are DFQATT and SNEGSKA (reference sequence). CDR3 residues: CSVGRGTEAFF. As DNA, the CDR3 is TGCAGTGTGGGCAGGGGCACTGAAGCTTTCTTT.